This T cell receptor beta chain was identified during a study of shared clonotypes between healthy human individuals. Study-level points and caveats: It was expected that sequencing depth would affect clonotype sharing among donors.

TCRdb keeps only in-frame clones here, not all; method: immunoSEQ multiplex PCR. Among about 460,000 clones, around 77% were seen once, and the ten largest hold about 12%. Turning to this clone: Its antigen is unidentified.

CDR3 length equals 13 residues. The V end was cut by 4 bases, the J end by 8 bases, with 16 bases between. The germline V gene has CDR1 SGDLS and CDR2 YYNGEE. The source is a woman aged 40 to 49 in good health. Some clones in this sample may be carry-over from other donors' samples. The sample was PBMCs. This chain links TRBV9 with TRBJ2-7; D possibly matches TRBD1 or TRBD2 (5 bases each). The CDR3 DNA reads TGTGCCAGCAGCCAAGAGAAGGGACGGAAGCAGTACTTC. This encodes CASSQEKGRKQYF. Together with reference TRBV9 and TRBJ2-7, the CDR3 gives the full variable domain: DSGVTQTPKHLITATGQRVTLRCSPRSGDLSVYWYQQSLDQGLQFLIQYYNGEERAKGNILERFSAQQFPDLHSELNLSSLELGDSALYFCASSQEKGRKQYFGPGTRLTVT.